Below, 16 T cell receptor beta chains from the same sample are listed, as sequenced in a study of blood T cell repertoires in COVID-19. Using immunoSEQ multiplex PCR, the repertoire was profiled, and TCRdb retains in-frame clones only, with some absent. The sample records 350,000 to 550,000 clones, around 89% being singletons. The specimen was peripheral blood. The source is a woman aged 25 to 39 with acute or convalescent COVID-19.

V usage is TRBV6-5 and J usage is TRBJ1-6; 7 bases line up with TRBD1. V dropped 6 bases and J dropped 0; count of bases not matched to a gene: 2. This CDR3 contains 15 residues. Germline CDR1 and CDR2: MNHEY and SVGAGI. The CDR3 reads CASRAGGSYNSPLHF. The CDR3 nucleotides are TGTGCCAGCAGAGCAGGGGGCTCCTATAATTCACCCCTCCACTTT.

The genes are TRBV3-1 (or the pseudogene TRBV3-2) and TRBJ2-3; 7 bases match TRBD2. Germline V CDR1 and CDR2: LGHDT, YNNKEL (reference sequence). The ends lost 4 bases at V and 2 bases at J; junction bases unmatched: 9. This CDR3 has 16 amino acids. The CDR3 DNA reads as TGTGCCAGCAGCCGGCGCGGGAGCGGTTACACAGATACGCAGTATTTT. This translates into CASSRRGSGYTDTQYF.

The J gene is TRBJ2-1, the V gene TRBV12-5, with D unclear. The V gene's germline CDR1 is LGHNT and CDR2 FRNRAP. Trimming took 4 bases from V and 8 from J, leaving 9 bases between them. The CDR3 covers 12 residues. CDR3: CASGSGLYEQFF. CDR3 nucleotides: TGTGCTAGTGGTTCTGGGCTCTATGAGCAGTTCTTC. Looking up the rest from reference TRBV12-5 and TRBJ2-1 gives the full variable domain: DARVTQTPRHKVTEMGQEVTMRCQPILGHNTVFWYRQTMMQGLELLAYFRNRAPLDDSGMPKDRFSAEMPDATLATLKIQPSEPRDSAVYFCASGSGLYEQFFGPGTRLTVL.

The chain carries TRBV2 and TRBJ1-1; D unclear. Germline V gene sequence: CDR1 SNHLY, CDR2 FYNNEI. There are 13 residues in the CDR3. V lost 4 bases, J lost 2 bases, and 8 bases lay in between. CDR3: CASSVAENTEAFF. The CDR3 coding sequence is TGTGCCAGCAGTGTCGCGGAAAACACTGAAGCTTTCTTT.

CDR3 residues: CASGQGDEQFF. The CDR3 region has the DNA TGTGCCAGCGGCCAGGGGGATGAGCAGTTCTTC. V and J are TRBV7-8 and TRBJ2-1; 7 bases agree with TRBD1. The CDR3 runs 11 residues. V shed 8 bases and J 8 bases; nucleotides not matched to a gene: 3. The germline gives CDR1 SGHVS, CDR2 FQNEAQ.

This chain links TRBV12-3 or TRBV12-4 with TRBJ2-7; D gene unclear. The CDR3 length is 12 residues. Between the trimmed V and J ends, which lost 6 bases and 5 bases, there was a span of 11 bases. This CDR3 is CASRLRGDEQYF. The CDR3 nucleotides are TGTGCCAGCAGATTGAGAGGAGACGAGCAGTACTTC.

The chain has TRBV18 and TRBJ2-7; TRBD2 matches 7 bases. V lost 4 bases to trimming and J lost 3 bases; unmatched junction nucleotides: 6. CDR1 is KGHSH and CDR2 is LQKENI in the germline V gene. This CDR3 has 14 residues. The chain's CDR3 is CASSRGGKDYEQYF. The CDR3, as DNA: TGTGCCAGCTCACGGGGAGGGAAAGACTACGAGCAGTACTTC.

This chain uses TRBV4-2 with TRBJ1-4; tentatively, D is TRBD1 (6 bases). This CDR3 spans 15 amino acids. The germline CDR1 and CDR2 sequences are LGHNA and YNFKEQ. V lost 2 bases and J 5 bases, leaving 12 bases between the germline ends. CDR3 loop: CASSQRQERNEKLFF. The DNA of the CDR3 is TGTGCCAGCAGCCAACGACAGGAAAGGAATGAAAAACTGTTTTTT.

The J gene is TRBJ1-5, the V gene TRBV2; a weak D match, TRBD1 (6 bases). The CDR3 is 15 amino acids. The V and J ends lost 6 bases and 6 bases respectively, with 18 bases between them. CDR1 and CDR2 (germline): SNHLY, FYNNEI. The CDR3 protein is CASSATAGASQPQHF. The CDR3 DNA follows: TGTGCCAGCAGCGCAACGGCAGGGGCCAGTCAGCCCCAGCATTTT.

In its sample, this clone was seen once. The chain links TRBV6-1 to TRBJ2-5, with D unclear. The germline V gene has CDR1 MNHNS and CDR2 SASEGT. The V end was cut by 2 bases, the J end by 5 bases, with 6 bases between. The CDR3 is made up of 12 amino acids. CDR3 residues: CASSESSETQYF. In nucleotides, the CDR3 is TGTGCCAGCAGTGAATCCTCCGAGACCCAGTACTTC.

This clone was seen just once. V gene TRBV6-2 or TRBV6-3 combines with J gene TRBJ2-7; maybe TRBD2 (6 bases). CDR3 length: 16 amino acids. With 0 bases removed from V and 3 bases from J, the gap between germline ends came to 15 bases. Per germline, CDR1 MNHEY and CDR2 SVGEGT. The CDR3 region has the DNA TGTGCCAGCAGTTACTCCCCGGGACTCACCATCTACGAGCAGTACTTC. Amino acid sequence: CASSYSPGLTIYEQYF.

This chain links TRBV30 with TRBJ1-6, with 7 bases aligning to TRBD1. The V gene's germline CDR1 is GTSNPN and CDR2 SVGIG (reference sequence). The CDR3 sequence is 18 residues long. V gave up 0 bases and J gave up 2 bases; unmatched junction bases: 10. This CDR3 reads CAWSVGGVGQAYNSPLHF. The CDR3 DNA follows: TGTGCCTGGAGTGTAGGGGGTGTTGGACAGGCCTATAATTCACCCCTCCACTTT.

This chain connects TRBV28 to TRBJ1-5; 7 bases fit TRBD1. Trimming cost V 6 bases and J 0 bases; bases outside gene matches: 5. This CDR3 is built from 15 residues. CDR1 and CDR2 from the germline V gene are MDHEN and SYDVKM. In nucleotides, the CDR3 is TGTGCCAGCAGGCCAGGGGGAATTAGCAATCAGCCCCAGCATTTT. This codes for CASRPGGISNQPQHF.

CDR3 coding DNA: TGTGCCAGCAGGGCACCGGGACAGGGGCCCTACGAGCAGTACTTC. This codes for CASRAPGQGPYEQYF. The chain combines TRBV11-2 with TRBJ2-7, with TRBD1 matching 10 bases. This CDR3 has 15 residues. V lost 6 bases, J lost 2 bases, and 7 bases stayed unmatched. CDR1 is SGHAT, CDR2 FQNNGV, per germline. Using reference TRBV11-2 and TRBJ2-7 for the parts outside the CDR3, the full variable domain is EAGVAQSPRYKIIEKRQSVAFWCNPISGHATLYWYQQILGQGPKLLIQFQNNGVVDDSQLPKDRFSAERLKGVDSTLKIQPAKLEDSAVYLCASRAPGQGPYEQYFGPGTRLTVT.

J is TRBJ2-6 and V is TRBV10-2, with a tentative D call TRBD1 (5 bases). This CDR3 spans 15 amino acids. Trimming cost V 6 bases and J 3 bases, with 12 bases left between them. The germline CDR1 and CDR2 sequences are WSHSY and SAAADI. CDR3 in amino acids: CASRETGSGANVLTF. The CDR3 DNA reads TGCGCCAGCAGAGAAACAGGTAGTGGGGCCAACGTCCTGACTTTC.

V is TRBV3-1 (or the pseudogene TRBV3-2) and J is TRBJ2-7; 14 bases fit TRBD2. After removal of 1 base from V and 6 bases from J, the junction contained 2 bases not matched to a gene. Germline V gene sequence: CDR1 LGHDT, CDR2 YNNKEL (reference sequence). This CDR3 spans 15 amino acids. The CDR3 DNA is TGTGCCAGCAGCCAAGCGGGACTAGCGGGGGCCGAGCAGTACTTC. Its translation is CASSQAGLAGAEQYF.